Shown below are 10 T cell receptor beta chains from a single sample sequenced in a study of shared clonotypes between healthy human individuals. The method was immunoSEQ multiplex PCR; TCRdb's version includes in-frame clones alone and lacks a portion of them. This sample carries roughly 2.4 million clones, almost 96% of them seen once, and the ten largest clones take over 0.1%. Sequenced: naive CD4+ T cells sorted from blood. The subset: CD45RA+ positively selected. The receptors here all came from a man aged 18 to 29 in good health.

This clone was recorded once. The rearrangement links TRBV4-2 to TRBJ2-3; unclear D gene. Germline CDR1 LGHNA, CDR2 YNFKEQ. V was shortened by 2 bases and J by 6 bases, with 9 bases between the two germline ends. The CDR3 spans 13 residues. The CDR3 spells CASSQPLTDTQYF. CDR3 DNA: TGTGCCAGCAGCCAACCCTTAACGGATACGCAGTATTTT.

On this clone: The same CDR3 arises from other DNA sequences in this sample as well. The chain combines TRBV18 with TRBJ2-5; D not resolved. V was shortened by 2 bases and J by 5 bases, with 9 bases between the two germline ends. This CDR3 has 13 residues. Germline loops: CDR1 KGHSH, CDR2 LQKENI. The CDR3 bases are TGTGCCAGCTCACCAGTTAGTGGGGAGACCCAGTACTTC. It is translated as CASSPVSGETQYF.

This clone was seen only a few times. The chain couples TRBV7-6 to TRBJ1-2, with D unclear. This CDR3 is 12 amino acids long. Trimming took off 1 base at V and 5 bases at J, with 5 bases between the two ends. Germline V CDR1 and CDR2: SGHVS, FNYEAQ. The CDR3 region has the DNA TGTGCCAGCAGCTTAGGGGCATATGGCTACACCTTC. Translation gives CASSLGAYGYTF. Combining the CDR3 with reference TRBV7-6 and TRBJ1-2 gives the whole variable domain GAGVSQSPRYKVTKRGQDVALRCDPISGHVSLYWYRQALGQGPEFLTYFNYEAQQDKSGLPNDRFSAERPEGSISTLTIQRTEQRDSAMYRCASSLGAYGYTFGSGTRLTVV.

The CDR3 DNA sequence: TGCGCCAGCAGCGCCAACTTTGGACAGCGCACTGAAGCTTTCTTT. As protein: CASSANFGQRTEAFF. The V and J genes are TRBV5-1 and TRBJ1-1, with a tentative D call TRBD1 (6 bases). CDR1 is SGHRS and CDR2 is YFSETQ in the germline V gene. The germline V and J ends were trimmed by 4 bases and 4 bases, with 17 bases remaining between them. The CDR3 runs to 15 residues.

The chain recombines TRBV15 with TRBJ2-5; 9 nucleotides line up with TRBD2. Unmatched junction bases numbered 7, after V lost 0 bases and J lost 5 bases. The CDR3 consists of 16 residues. The germline V gene encodes CDR1 LNHNV and CDR2 YYDKDF (reference sequence). The CDR3 loop reads CATSREAGGPGETQYF. Here the CDR3 DNA reads TGTGCCACCAGCAGAGAGGCGGGAGGGCCTGGGGAGACCCAGTACTTC.

The rearrangement links TRBV30 to TRBJ2-3, with 10 bases matching TRBD2. J lost 3 bases, V lost 0 bases, and 6 bases had no gene match. Germline V gene data show CDR1 as GTSNPN and CDR2 as SVGIG (reference sequence). The CDR3 consists of 16 residues. The DNA of the CDR3 is TGTGCCTGGAGTGTACTTGGGACTAGCGTAACAGATACGCAGTATTTT. Translation gives CAWSVLGTSVTDTQYF.

This chain links TRBV7-3 with TRBJ2-6, with D possibly matching TRBD1 (6 bases). The CDR3 has 18 amino acids. Trimming stripped 5 bases from V and 0 bases from J, with 17 bases between. Germline CDR1 and CDR2: SGHTA and FQGTGA. CDR3 sequence reads: CASSATGPSSSGANVLTF. The CDR3 DNA reads as TGTGCCAGCAGCGCAACAGGGCCTTCGAGCTCTGGGGCCAACGTCCTGACTTTC. Supplemented by reference TRBV7-3 and TRBJ2-6, the full variable domain reads GAGVSQTPSNKVTEKGKYVELRCDPISGHTALYWYRQSLGQGPEFLIYFQGTGAADDSGLPNDRFFAVRPEGSVSTLKIQRTERGDSAVYLCASSATGPSSSGANVLTFGAGSRLTVL.

With respect to this clone: The sample contains more than one DNA sequence encoding this CDR3. The gene calls are TRBV6-5 and TRBJ1-4, with unresolved D. The CDR3 loop spans 14 amino acids. Germline lookup yields CDR1 MNHEY and CDR2 SVGAGI. The germline V and J ends were trimmed by 6 bases and 0 bases, with 8 bases remaining between them. CDR3 residues: CASSYTATNEKLFF. In DNA form, the CDR3 reads TGTGCCAGCAGCTACACTGCAACTAATGAAAAACTGTTTTTT.

The chain combines TRBV2 with TRBJ2-2; D is ambiguous. With 5 bases removed from V and 0 bases from J, the gap between germline ends came to 13 bases. Germline loops: CDR1 SNHLY, CDR2 FYNNEI. The CDR3 is 16 residues long. CDR3 nucleotides: TGTGCCAGCAGTTCGTCGGCACTGCCGAACACCGGGGAGCTGTTTTTT. Translated, it gives CASSSSALPNTGELFF.

V usage is TRBV10-1 and J usage is TRBJ1-1; 7 bases are a match to TRBD1. Losses at the gene ends were 3 bases for V and 3 bases for J; bases not matched to a gene: 16. Germline V CDR1 and CDR2: WNHNN, SYGVQD (reference sequence). The CDR3 is made up of 18 amino acids. The CDR3 DNA follows: TGCGCCAGCAGTGATCTGGACAGGAACTATGCTCAGGACACTGAAGCTTTCTTT. It specifies CASSDLDRNYAQDTEAFF.